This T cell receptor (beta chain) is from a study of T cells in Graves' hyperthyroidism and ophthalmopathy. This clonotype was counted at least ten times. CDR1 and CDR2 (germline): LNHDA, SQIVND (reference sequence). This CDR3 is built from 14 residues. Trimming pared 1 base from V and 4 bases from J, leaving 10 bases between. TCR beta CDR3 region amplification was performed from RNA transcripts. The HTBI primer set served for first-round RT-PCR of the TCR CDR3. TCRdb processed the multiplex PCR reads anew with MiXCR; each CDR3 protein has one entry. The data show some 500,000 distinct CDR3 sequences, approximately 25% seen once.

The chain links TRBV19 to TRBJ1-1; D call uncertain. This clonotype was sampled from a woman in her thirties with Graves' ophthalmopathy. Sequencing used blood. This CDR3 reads CASSIGSLSTEAFF. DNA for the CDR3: TGTGCCAGTAGTATAGGTTCACTGAGCACTGAAGCTTTCTTT. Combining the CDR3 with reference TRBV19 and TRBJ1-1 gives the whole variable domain DGGITQSPKYLFRKEGQNVTLSCEQNLNHDAMYWYRQDPGQGLRLIYYSQIVNDFQKGDIAEGYSVSREKKESFPLTVTSAQKNPTAFYLCASSIGSLSTEAFFGQGTRLTVV.